The next 5 T cell receptor beta chains were all read from a single sample in a study of cytomegalovirus exposure and HLA in healthy donors. This PCR relied on a set of 60 Vbeta primers and 13 Jbeta primers. The data were produced by immunoSEQ multiplex PCR, yet TCRdb's version contains in-frame clones alone and is incomplete. The sample comprises 190,000 or so clones, roughly 83% of which are singletons, and roughly 0.4% rests with the top ten. Sequenced sample: PBMCs. The receptor set was obtained from a male donor in good health and CMV-seropositive.

The V call is TRBV7-3, the J call TRBJ2-3; TRBD2 agrees at 8 bases. V dropped 5 bases and J dropped 8; count of bases not matched to a gene: 18. Germline V gene lookup returns CDR1 SGHTA and CDR2 FQGTGA. The CDR3 extends over 17 amino acids. CDR3 nucleotide sequence: TGTGCCAGCAGCCCCCGGGGGGGACCCCTGGGGCTTGGTACGCAGTATTTT. This encodes CASSPRGGPLGLGTQYF.

CDR3 sequence: CASSLVEREVYNEQFF. DNA for the CDR3: TGTGCCAGCAGTTTGGTTGAGAGGGAGGTCTACAATGAGCAGTTCTTC. The V and J genes are TRBV27 and TRBJ2-1, with D perhaps matching TRBD2 (6 bases). V was clipped by 3 bases and J by 3 bases, with 15 bases between them. The V gene's germline CDR1 is MNHEY and CDR2 SMNVEV (reference sequence). This CDR3 region has 16 residues.

The rearrangement joins TRBV23-1 to TRBJ2-7, with D possibly matching TRBD1 (5 bases). TRBV23-1 falls under the ORF class, with uncertain function. V was clipped by 4 bases and J by 3 bases, with 16 bases between them. CDR3 length equals 15 residues. The CDR3 DNA follows: TGCGCCAGCAGTCTCAGCCAGGGTAGGTTCTACGAGCAGTACTTC. Amino acids: CASSLSQGRFYEQYF.

The CDR3 nucleotides are TGCAGCGCACACAGGGGCAGCTATGGCTACACCTTC. Translated: CSAHRGSYGYTF. This chain connects TRBV29-1 to TRBJ1-2; 7 bases fit TRBD1. CDR1 and CDR2 from the germline V gene are SQVTM and ANQGSEA. CDR3 length: 12 residues. The V gene end was trimmed by 7 bases and the J gene end by 4 bases; junction bases not matched to a gene: 6. The entire variable domain, with the rest obtained from reference TRBV29-1 and TRBJ1-2, is as follows: SAVISQKPSRDICQRGTSLTIQCQVDSQVTMMFWYRQQPGQSLTLIATANQGSEATYESGFVIDKFPISRPNLTFSTLTVSNMSPEDSSIYLCSAHRGSYGYTFGSGTRLTVV.

The genes are TRBV2 and TRBJ2-1, with 8 bases matching TRBD2. The trim removed 3 bases at V and 10 bases at J, leaving 11 bases unmatched. Looked up from germline, CDR1 is SNHLY and CDR2 is FYNNEI. CDR3 length equals 15 residues. In DNA, the CDR3 is TGTGCCAGCAGTGACGAGCGGGAGTTTTATTCGGAGCAGTTCTTC. This gives the protein CASSDEREFYSEQFF.